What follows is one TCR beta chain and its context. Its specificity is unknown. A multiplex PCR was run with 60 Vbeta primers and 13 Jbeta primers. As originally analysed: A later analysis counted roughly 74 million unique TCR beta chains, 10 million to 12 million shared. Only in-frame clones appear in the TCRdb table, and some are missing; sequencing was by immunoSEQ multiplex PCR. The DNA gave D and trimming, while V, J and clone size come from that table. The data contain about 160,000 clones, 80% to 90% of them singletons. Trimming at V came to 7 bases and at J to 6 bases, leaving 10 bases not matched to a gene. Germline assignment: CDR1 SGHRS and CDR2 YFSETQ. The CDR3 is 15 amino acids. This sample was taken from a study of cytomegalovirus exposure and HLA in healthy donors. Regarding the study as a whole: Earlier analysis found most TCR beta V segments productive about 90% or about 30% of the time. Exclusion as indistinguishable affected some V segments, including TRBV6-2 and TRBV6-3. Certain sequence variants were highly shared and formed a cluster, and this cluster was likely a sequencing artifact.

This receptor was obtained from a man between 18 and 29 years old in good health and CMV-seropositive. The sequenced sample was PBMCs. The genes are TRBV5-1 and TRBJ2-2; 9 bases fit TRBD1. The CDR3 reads CASHTDRGGSGELFF. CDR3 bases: TGCGCCAGCCACACCGACAGGGGGGGATCCGGGGAGCTGTTTTTT. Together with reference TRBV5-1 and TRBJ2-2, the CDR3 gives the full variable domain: KAGVTQTPRYLIKTRGQQVTLSCSPISGHRSVSWYQQTPGQGLQFLFEYFSETQRNKGNFPGRFSGRQFSNSRSEMNVSTLELGDSALYLCASHTDRGGSGELFFGEGSRLTVL.